Given below is one T cell receptor beta chain in context. While infection was still active, Seattle patients were enrolled and then followed longitudinally. Authors' analysis steps: Reference gene primer amplification yielded estimated nucleated cell counts. Some clones are missing from TCRdb's copy, which holds only in-frame ones; the method was immunoSEQ multiplex PCR. That table gives V, J and clone size, and the DNA gave D and trimming. The data contain a few hundred thousand clones, almost 90% of them singletons. This specimen comes from a study of blood T cell repertoires in COVID-19. Turning to the study itself: Acute-phase and convalescent COVID-19 samples originated in the United States, Italy and Spain.

The length of the CDR3 is 14 residues. The ends were cut back, 6 bases at V and 4 bases at J, with 12 bases in the middle. Germline V lookup: CDR1 LNHDA, CDR2 SQIVND (reference sequence). The chain has TRBV19 and TRBJ1-4, with D possibly being TRBD1 (6 bases). This sequence originates from a woman aged 25-40 years with COVID-19, enrolled during active disease. Sequencing was carried out using peripheral blood. The CDR3 coding sequence is TGTGCCAGTAGCCCCAGGGGAAATAATGAAAAACTGTTTTTT. This codes for CASSPRGNNEKLFF.